This T cell receptor beta chain was sequenced in a study of OX40 agonist ivuxolimab in advanced cancers. Study context: Patients in the trial were receiving intravenous ivuxolimab every 2 weeks, at doses of 0.01 to 10 mg/kg.

Study-level results: Part of the nonresponder group also had normalized T-cell clonal expansion that was low.

V was cut by 4 bases and J by 3 bases, with 11 bases left in between. This CDR3 is 14 amino acids long. Germline assignment: CDR1 SGHRS and CDR2 YFSETQ. About this clone: Antigen specificity is unknown.

Assay used: immunoSEQ multiplex PCR; TCRdb lists only in-frame clones, some missing. The sample has tens of thousands of clones, more than 65% seen once. The receptor's source is an adult with an advanced solid tumor such as melanoma, head and neck, liver or kidney cancer. The sample was CD4+ or CD8+ T cells sorted from blood, taken in a trial of the OX40 agonist ivuxolimab. The chain carries TRBV5-1 and TRBJ1-3; D might be TRBD1 (5 bases). In nucleotides, the CDR3 is TGCGCCAGCAGCGCCGGGACCTTTGGAAACACCATATATTTT. This codes for CASSAGTFGNTIYF.